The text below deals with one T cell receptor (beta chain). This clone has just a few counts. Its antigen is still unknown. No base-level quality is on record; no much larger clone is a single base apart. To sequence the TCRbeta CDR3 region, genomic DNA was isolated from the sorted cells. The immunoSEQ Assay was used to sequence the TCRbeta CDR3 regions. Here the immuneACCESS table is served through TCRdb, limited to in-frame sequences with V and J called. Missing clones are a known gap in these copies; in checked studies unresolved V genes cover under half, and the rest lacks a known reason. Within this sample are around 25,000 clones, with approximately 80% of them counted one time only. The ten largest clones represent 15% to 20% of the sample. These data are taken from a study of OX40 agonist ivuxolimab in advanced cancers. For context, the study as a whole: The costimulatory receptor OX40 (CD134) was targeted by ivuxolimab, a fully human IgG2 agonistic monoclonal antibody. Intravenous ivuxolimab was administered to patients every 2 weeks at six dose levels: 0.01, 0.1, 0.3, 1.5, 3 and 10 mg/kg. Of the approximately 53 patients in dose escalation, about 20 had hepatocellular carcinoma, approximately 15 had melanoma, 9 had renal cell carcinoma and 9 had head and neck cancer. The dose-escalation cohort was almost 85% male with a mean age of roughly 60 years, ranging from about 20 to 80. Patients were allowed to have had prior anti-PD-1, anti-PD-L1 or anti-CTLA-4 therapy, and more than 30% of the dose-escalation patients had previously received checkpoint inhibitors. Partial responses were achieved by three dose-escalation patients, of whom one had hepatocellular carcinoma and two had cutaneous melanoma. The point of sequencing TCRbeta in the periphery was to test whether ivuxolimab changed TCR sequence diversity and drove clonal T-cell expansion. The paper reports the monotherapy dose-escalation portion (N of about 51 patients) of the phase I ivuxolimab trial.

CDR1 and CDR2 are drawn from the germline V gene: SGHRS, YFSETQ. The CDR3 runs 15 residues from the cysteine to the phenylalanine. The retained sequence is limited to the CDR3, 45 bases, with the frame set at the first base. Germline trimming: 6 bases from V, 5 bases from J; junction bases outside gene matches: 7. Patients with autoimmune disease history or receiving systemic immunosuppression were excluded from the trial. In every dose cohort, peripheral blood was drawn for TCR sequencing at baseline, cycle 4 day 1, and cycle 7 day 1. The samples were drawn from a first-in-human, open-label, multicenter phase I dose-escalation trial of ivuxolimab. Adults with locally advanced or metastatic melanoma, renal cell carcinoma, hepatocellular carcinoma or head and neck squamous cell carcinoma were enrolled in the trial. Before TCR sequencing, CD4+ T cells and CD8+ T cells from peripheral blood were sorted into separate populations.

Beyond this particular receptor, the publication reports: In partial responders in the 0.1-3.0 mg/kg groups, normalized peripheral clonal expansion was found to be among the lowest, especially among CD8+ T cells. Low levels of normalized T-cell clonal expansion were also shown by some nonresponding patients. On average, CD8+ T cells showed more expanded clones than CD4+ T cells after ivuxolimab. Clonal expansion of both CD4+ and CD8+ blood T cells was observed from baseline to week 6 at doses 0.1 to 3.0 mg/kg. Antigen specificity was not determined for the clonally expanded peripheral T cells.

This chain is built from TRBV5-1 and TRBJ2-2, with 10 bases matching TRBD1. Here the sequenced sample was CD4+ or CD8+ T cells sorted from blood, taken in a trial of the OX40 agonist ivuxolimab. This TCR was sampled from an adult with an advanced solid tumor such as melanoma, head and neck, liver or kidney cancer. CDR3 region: CASNPGQGFTGELFF. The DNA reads TGCGCCAGCAACCCGGGACAGGGGTTTACCGGGGAGCTGTTTTTT.